This entry lists 31 T cell receptor beta chains sequenced from one sample in a study of T cells in localized non-small cell lung cancer (dated by TCRdb to 2018 to 2021). Library creation used the immunoSEQ multiplex PCR assay. TCRdb took over this immuneACCESS table, retaining in-frame rearrangements with V and J assigned. Such tables are incomplete; in checked studies, under half of the missing clones stem from an unresolved V gene, and the remainder is unexplained. The sample data list roughly 18,000 clones, and around 86% of these were observed just once. 25% of the sample is taken by the ten largest. Sequencing used peripheral blood, obtained before any cancer treatment. The receptors were gathered from a female donor older than 55 with stage I lung adenocarcinoma.

Concerning this clone: This sample includes further DNA sequences coding for the same CDR3. The V call is TRBV6-6, the J call TRBJ1-1, with D perhaps TRBD1 (5 bases). The germline V gene has CDR1 MNHNY and CDR2 SVGAGI (reference sequence). There are 14 residues in the CDR3. Trimming took off 7 bases at V and 5 bases at J, with 17 bases between the two ends. In DNA, the CDR3 is TGTGCCAGCATCCTGGGAGGTGGGGGAACTGAAGCTTTCTTT. This sequence encodes CASILGGGGTEAFF.

The chain joins TRBV6-1 to TRBJ2-1, with D unresolved. The CDR3 extends over 11 amino acids. Germline V gene data show CDR1 as MNHNS and CDR2 as SASEGT. The V end was cut by 5 bases, the J end by 4 bases, with 3 bases between. CDR3 in amino acids: CASSPYNEQFF. CDR3 sequence (DNA): TGTGCCAGCAGTCCGTACAATGAGCAGTTCTTC.

This chain joins TRBV2 and TRBJ2-2, with TRBD1 matching 10 bases. The V gene end was trimmed by 8 bases and the J gene end by 3 bases; junction bases not matched to a gene: 3. CDR3 length equals 14 residues. Germline CDR1 SNHLY, CDR2 FYNNEI. CDR3 sequence: CASSGQGDTGELFF. The CDR3 region has the DNA TGTGCCAGCTCCGGACAGGGGGACACCGGGGAGCTGTTTTTT.

J is TRBJ1-2 and V is TRBV19; TRBD1 is a possible D gene (6 bases). There are 15 residues in the CDR3. From germline, CDR1 is LNHDA and CDR2 SQIVND (reference sequence). V dropped 7 bases and J dropped 8 bases, with 23 bases sitting between them. The CDR3 region has the DNA TGTGCCAGTACGGTTGGGGGACACTCCCGAATCGGCTACACCTTC. Translated: CASTVGGHSRIGYTF. The full variable domain, its missing parts supplied by reference TRBV19 and TRBJ1-2, is DGGITQSPKYLFRKEGQNVTLSCEQNLNHDAMYWYRQDPGQGLRLIYYSQIVNDFQKGDIAEGYSVSREKKESFPLTVTSAQKNPTAFYLCASTVGGHSRIGYTFGSGTRLTVV.

The rearrangement joins TRBV5-1 to TRBJ1-2; maybe TRBD1 (5 bases). Germline V lookup: CDR1 SGHRS, CDR2 YFSETQ. The CDR3 length is 16 residues. V was clipped by 4 bases and J by 1 base, with 17 bases between them. CDR3 sequence (DNA): TGCGCCAGCAGCGCCGCCGGGCAGGGAATTAACTATGGCTACACCTTC. As protein: CASSAAGQGINYGYTF.

Remarks on this clone: Relative to the germline gene, one junction end is altered; a read error may explain this. V usage is TRBV7-2 and J usage is TRBJ1-6, with D possibly being TRBD1 (6 bases). Germline CDR1 reads SGHTA; CDR2 reads FQGNSA. The CDR3 extends over 14 amino acids. Written as DNA, the CDR3 is TGTGCCAGCAGTTTAGACAGGTCACTGTCACCCCTCCACTTT. The encoded protein is CASSLDRSLSPLHF.

The chain couples TRBV25-1 to TRBJ2-5; 8 bases match TRBD2. With 3 bases clipped from V and 2 bases from J, the junction kept 2 bases outside the gene matches. Germline assignment: CDR1 MGHDK and CDR2 SYGVNS. This CDR3 comprises 14 residues. For the CDR3, the DNA is TGTGCCAGCAGTGACCCTAGCGGGCAAGAGACCCAGTACTTC. Its protein product is CASSDPSGQETQYF. The entire variable domain, with the rest obtained from reference TRBV25-1 and TRBJ2-5, is as follows: EADIYQTPRYLVIGTGKKITLECSQTMGHDKMYWYQQDPGMELHLIHYSYGVNSTEKGDLSSESTVSRIRTEHFPLTLESARPSHTSQYLCASSDPSGQETQYFGPGTRLLVL.

This rearrangement joins TRBV6-5 to TRBJ2-2; D is ambiguous. Trimming shortened V by 0 bases and J by 4 bases, and 9 bases separated the two germline ends. Germline V gives CDR1 MNHEY, CDR2 SVGAGI. The CDR3 is made up of 15 amino acids. The CDR3 nucleotides are TGTGCCAGCAGTTACTCCGCCCCAGGCACCGGGGAGCTGTTTTTT. Protein sequence: CASSYSAPGTGELFF.

The chain recombines TRBV4-1 with TRBJ1-4, with D unresolved. Germline-derived CDR1 and CDR2 are MGHRA and YSYEKL. V shed 1 base and J shed 0 bases, with 9 bases lying between them. This CDR3 is built from 16 residues. The CDR3: CASSQGTIATNEKLFF. In DNA form, the CDR3 reads TGCGCCAGCAGCCAAGGTACCATCGCAACTAATGAAAAACTGTTTTTT.

This clone was detected a few times. V and J are TRBV29-1 and TRBJ1-1; D is perhaps TRBD1 (6 bases). The CDR3 covers 14 residues. V lost 6 bases and J lost 2, with 16 bases in between. Germline V gene sequence: CDR1 SQVTM, CDR2 ANQGSEA. CDR3 loop: CSVSGQFDNTEAFF. For the CDR3, the DNA is TGCAGCGTCTCCGGACAGTTTGATAACACTGAAGCTTTCTTT.

In DNA form, the CDR3 reads TGTGCCTGGAGTCTACTTACTGGCTACACCTTC. This gives the protein CAWSLLTGYTF. This chain uses TRBV30 with TRBJ1-2, with D unresolved. The CDR3 spans 11 residues. Germline V gives CDR1 GTSNPN, CDR2 SVGIG (reference sequence). V lost 2 bases, J lost 7 bases, and 8 bases lay in between.

The CDR3 DNA is TGTGCCAGCTCATCAGGGACAGATACGCAGTATTTT. It yields the protein CASSSGTDTQYF. This chain connects TRBV18 to TRBJ2-3, with D perhaps matching TRBD1 (5 bases). V lost 5 bases and J lost 3, with 6 bases in between. Looked up from germline, CDR1 is KGHSH and CDR2 is LQKENI. This CDR3 has 12 amino acids. Using reference TRBV18 and TRBJ2-3 for the parts outside the CDR3, the full variable domain is NAGVMQNPRHLVRRRGQEARLRCSPMKGHSHVYWYRQLPEEGLKFMVYLQKENIIDESGMPKERFSAEFPKEGPSILRIQQVVRGDSAAYFCASSSGTDTQYFGPGTRLTVL.

CDR3 nucleotide sequence: TGTGCCATCAGCTCCGTCGGGGGGAAGACCCAGTACTTC. Its protein is CAISSVGGKTQYF. This chain joins TRBV10-3 and TRBJ2-5, with TRBD2 identical over 7 bases. Germline V gene lookup returns CDR1 ENHRY and CDR2 SYGVKD. The CDR3 runs to 13 residues. The ends lost 6 bases at V and 6 bases at J; junction bases unmatched: 7.

The chain couples TRBV7-9 to TRBJ2-4; D may correspond to TRBD1 or TRBD2 (5 bases each). Germline V CDR1 and CDR2: SEHNR, FQNEAQ (reference sequence). V lost 3 bases and J 9 bases, leaving 6 bases between the germline ends. There are 11 residues in the CDR3. CDR3 sequence: CASSFGTIQYF. The CDR3 nucleotides are TGTGCCAGCAGCTTCGGGACCATTCAGTACTTC.

The V gene is TRBV30, the J gene TRBJ1-2, with D possibly being TRBD1 (5 bases). The germline V and J ends were trimmed by 3 bases and 14 bases, with 19 bases remaining between them. The germline gives CDR1 GTSNPN, CDR2 SVGIG (reference sequence). The CDR3 totals 12 residues. Written as DNA, the CDR3 is TGTGCCTGGAGCGTACATGGGGGTACGAGGACCTTC. Translation gives CAWSVHGGTRTF.

V and J are TRBV7-2 and TRBJ1-2; no clear D. The CDR3 has 16 residues. The germline gives CDR1 SGHTA, CDR2 FQGNSA. Between the trimmed V and J ends, which lost 5 bases and 6 bases, there was a span of 22 bases. CDR3 nucleotides: TGTGCCAGCAGCGGGTCGGCATTTCCCGGTTCGGATGGCTACACCTTC. The encoded protein is CASSGSAFPGSDGYTF. The entire variable domain, with the rest obtained from reference TRBV7-2 and TRBJ1-2, is as follows: GAGVSQSPSNKVTEKGKDVELRCDPISGHTALYWYRQSLGQGLEFLIYFQGNSAPDKSGLPSDRFSAERTGGSVSTLTIQRTQQEDSAVYLCASSGSAFPGSDGYTFGSGTRLTVV.

The rearrangement joins TRBV7-9 to TRBJ2-1; 8 positions match TRBD2. Germline V gene lookup returns CDR1 SEHNR and CDR2 FQNEAQ (reference sequence). The CDR3 contains 14 residues. J was trimmed by 0 bases and V by 5 bases; bases with no gene match: 0. The CDR3 nucleotides read TGTGCCAGCAGCACTAGCGGCTCCTACAATGAGCAGTTCTTC. Translation: CASSTSGSYNEQFF.

The chain links TRBV6-5 to TRBJ2-1; D perhaps matches TRBD2 (6 bases). V lost 5 bases, J lost 7 bases, and 18 bases lay in between. Germline CDR1 and CDR2: MNHEY and SVGAGI. The CDR3 extends over 15 amino acids. In DNA, the CDR3 is TGTGCCAGCAGTCTCGAAGACGGGGGACCTAATGAGCAGTTCTTC. It specifies CASSLEDGGPNEQFF.

The chain carries TRBV29-1 and TRBJ1-2, with 9 bases matching TRBD1. The CDR3 is 13 amino acids. The germline CDR1 and CDR2 sequences are SQVTM and ANQGSEA. The ends lost 6 bases at V and 2 bases at J; junction bases unmatched: 4. The chain's CDR3 is CSVTDRGNYGYTF. Written as DNA, the CDR3 is TGCAGCGTCACGGACAGGGGAAACTATGGCTACACCTTC.

The CDR3 protein is CASSLGYGPQHF. CDR3 coding DNA: TGTGCCAGCAGTTTAGGCTACGGGCCCCAGCATTTT. The chain couples TRBV27 to TRBJ1-5; D is ambiguous. CDR1 is MNHEY and CDR2 is SMNVEV in the germline V gene (reference sequence). CDR3 length: 12 amino acids. V was cut by 2 bases and J by 9 bases, with 8 bases left in between.

The chain is built from TRBV6-1 and TRBJ2-1; TRBD2 agrees at 10 bases. The CDR3 runs 13 residues. Germline CDR1 is MNHNS and CDR2 is SASEGT. V dropped 8 bases and J dropped 4; count of bases not matched to a gene: 2. CDR3 sequence reads: CASGTSVYNEQFF. In DNA form, the CDR3 reads TGTGCCAGCGGGACTAGCGTTTACAATGAGCAGTTCTTC.

The chain is built from TRBV29-1 and TRBJ1-4, with a possible D match to TRBD1 (6 bases). Germline assignment: CDR1 SQVTM and CDR2 ANQGSEA. Trimming removed 6 bases from V and 3 bases from J, with 14 bases in between. The CDR3 consists of 14 residues. The CDR3, as DNA: TGCAGCGTCCAACAGGGTATGGCTAATGAAAAACTGTTTTTT. Its translation is CSVQQGMANEKLFF.

V usage is TRBV30 and J usage is TRBJ1-4; D is uncertain. This CDR3 spans 12 amino acids. Trimming left V 0 bases short and J 7 bases short, with 6 bases between. Germline V gives CDR1 GTSNPN, CDR2 SVGIG (reference sequence). CDR3 sequence reads: CAWSVRGEKLFF. In DNA, the CDR3 is TGTGCCTGGAGTGTAAGAGGTGAAAAACTGTTTTTT.

V usage is TRBV27 and J usage is TRBJ1-1; D not certain. V lost 6 bases and J 1 base, leaving 9 bases between the germline ends. The CDR3 contains 13 residues. The germline V gene encodes CDR1 MNHEY and CDR2 SMNVEV (reference sequence). The CDR3 DNA is TGTGCCAGCAGCCGCACGGGGAACACTGAAGCTTTCTTT. It yields the protein CASSRTGNTEAFF.

The V and J genes are TRBV6-1 and TRBJ2-5, with 11 nucleotides matching TRBD2. The CDR3 covers 15 residues. The germline V gene has CDR1 MNHNS and CDR2 SASEGT. Unmatched junction bases numbered 5, after V lost 6 bases and J lost 2 bases. CDR3 DNA sequence: TGTGCCAGCAGCTACCTAGCGGGGGGACAAGAGACCCAGTACTTC. Translated, it gives CASSYLAGGQETQYF.

V gene TRBV19 combines with J gene TRBJ1-5; 8 nucleotides match TRBD1. V lost 8 bases to trimming and J lost 2 bases; unmatched junction nucleotides: 5. Germline CDR1 is LNHDA and CDR2 is SQIVND (reference sequence). This CDR3 has 14 amino acids. This CDR3 is CASDRGGGNQPQHF. In DNA form, the CDR3 reads TGTGCCAGTGACAGGGGTGGAGGCAATCAGCCCCAGCATTTT.

The rearrangement joins TRBV4-1 to TRBJ2-2; either TRBD1 or TRBD2 may supply D (5 bases each). The CDR3 sequence is 16 residues long. Germline V lookup: CDR1 MGHRA, CDR2 YSYEKL. Between the trimmed V and J ends, which lost 4 bases and 2 bases, there was a span of 14 bases. CDR3 DNA sequence: TGCGCCAGCAGCCCCCGGGGCAACTCCAACACCGGGGAGCTGTTTTTT. As protein: CASSPRGNSNTGELFF.

The chain is built from TRBV7-8 and TRBJ1-5, with 9 nucleotides matching TRBD1. The trim removed 3 bases at V and 6 bases at J, leaving 6 bases unmatched. Germline loops: CDR1 SGHVS, CDR2 FQNEAQ. This CDR3 is 15 amino acids long. The CDR3 coding sequence is TGTGCCAGCAGCTTTCAGGACAGGGGTGCTCAGCCCCAGCATTTT. Translated, it gives CASSFQDRGAQPQHF.

The chain uses TRBV7-2 and TRBJ2-7; D unresolved. CDR3 length: 12 residues. Trimming pared 5 bases from V and 9 bases from J, leaving 14 bases between. Germline CDR1 and CDR2: SGHTA and FQGNSA. CDR3 amino acids: CASSPTSPLQYF. CDR3 nucleotide sequence: TGTGCCAGCAGCCCCACGTCGCCGTTGCAGTACTTC.

The V gene is TRBV5-1, the J gene TRBJ1-2; TRBD1 might be the D (5 bases). The CDR3 consists of 14 residues. V lost 4 bases and J 2 bases, leaving 12 bases between the germline ends. CDR1 and CDR2 from the germline V gene are SGHRS and YFSETQ. The CDR3 region has the DNA TGCGCCAGCAGCGGGGGGGACTTAAACTATGGCTACACCTTC. It codes for CASSGGDLNYGYTF. The whole variable domain, remainder taken from reference TRBV5-1 and TRBJ1-2, is KAGVTQTPRYLIKTRGQQVTLSCSPISGHRSVSWYQQTPGQGLQFLFEYFSETQRNKGNFPGRFSGRQFSNSRSEMNVSTLELGDSALYLCASSGGDLNYGYTFGSGTRLTVV.

V is TRBV2 and J is TRBJ1-2; D remains unclear. This CDR3 spans 16 amino acids. CDR1 and CDR2 from the germline V gene are SNHLY and FYNNEI. Trimming removed 4 bases at V and 0 bases at J, with 15 bases between. The chain's CDR3 is CASSASRLRANYGYTF. CDR3 coding DNA: TGTGCCAGCAGTGCTAGTCGCCTGAGGGCTAACTATGGCTACACCTTC.